This TCR beta chain emerged from a study of cytomegalovirus exposure and HLA in healthy donors. Trimming took 8 bases from V and 0 from J, leaving 22 bases between them. Germline assignment: CDR1 KGHSH and CDR2 LQKENI. The CDR3 sequence is 17 residues long. Both 60 Vbeta primers and 13 Jbeta primers went into the PCR. Method: immunoSEQ multiplex PCR; TCRdb's copy keeps in-frame clones and lacks some. This repertoire shows about 140,000 clones, around 79% found once; its top ten account for 1.3% to 1.5%. Sequencing used PBMCs. V usage is TRBV18 and J usage is TRBJ1-1, with D tentatively TRBD1 (6 bases). This sequence was found in a middle-aged woman in good health and CMV-seronegative. The CDR3 DNA reads TGTGCCAGCACGAGTATACAGGGCATAGTAATGAACACTGAAGCTTTCTTT. This encodes CASTSIQGIVMNTEAFF.